This TCR beta chain was documented in a study of T cells in Graves' hyperthyroidism and ophthalmopathy. Study findings and constraints: Ophthalmopathy was told apart from stable hyperthyroidism by a 13 V-J model. The blood repertoire included most of the expanded thyroid clonotypes above 0.001.

TCR beta CDR3 regions were amplified from RNA transcripts. Primed by the HTBI set, a first-round RT-PCR was run on the TCR CDR3. TCRdb re-called the multiplex PCR reads through MiXCR, storing one row per CDR3 protein. The sample consists of 610,000 or so distinct CDR3 sequences, 40% to 55% of them appearing once. For the diagnoses, clinical symptoms, serum thyroxine and TRAb, thyroid ultrasound and orbital computed tomography were used. This CDR3 has 16 amino acids. V was pared by 3 bases and J by 3 bases, with 6 bases of the junction left unmatched. The germline V gene has CDR1 ENHRY and CDR2 SYGVKD. As for this clonotype: What it binds is unknown.

The V call is TRBV10-3, the J call TRBJ2-7; 12 nucleotides agree with TRBD2. The clonotype originates from a woman aged 18 to 35 with Graves' hyperthyroidism. The sequencing input was peripheral blood or thyroid tissue (not recorded which). The CDR3 loop is CAISDYLAGGDYEQYF. In nucleotides, the CDR3 is TGTGCCATCAGTGATTATCTAGCGGGAGGGGACTACGAGCAGTACTTC.